The T cell receptor beta chain described here comes from a study of vaccination and CD4 T cells after COVID-19 (dated by TCRdb to between 2022 and 2023). At the level of the whole study: Every convalescent patient had a positive nasal swab PCR test for SARS-CoV-2, with mild disease in roughly ten patients and severe disease in one. Post-vaccine blood samples were collected a median of about 69 days after the second vaccine dose, ranging from about 13 to 250 days. The convalescent cohort included six males and four females, with two Hispanic individuals, seven Caucasians, two Asians and one multiracial person. In 9 to 11 COVID-19 convalescent patients and a handful of infection-naive healthy vaccine recipients, researchers compared the spike-specific CD4+ TCR repertoire from before mRNA vaccination with the repertoire from after. Post-COVID blood samples were collected from convalescent patients a median of around 100 days after diagnosis, with a range of about 30 to 180 days. Two doses of either the Pfizer-BioNTech BNT162b2 vaccine (n=8) or the Moderna mRNA-1273 vaccine (n=2) were administered to participants.

Positive SARS-CoV-2 PCR tests in the convalescent patients dated from March to December 2020, before Alpha, Beta and Delta variants emerged in the United States. PBMCs were separated from whole blood using Ficoll-Paque Plus gradient centrifugation and then either used fresh or cryopreserved at -140C. Summary of the overall study and its limitations: The study included relatively few convalescent patients and did not analyze early timepoints after natural infection. An increase in the median number of SARS-CoV-2-reactive clonotypes from 20 to 25 after infection to approximately 41 after vaccination was observed, but the change was not found to be significant. Of the vaccine-specific clones found in convalescent patients, nearly all (304 of 307) were mono-reactive for SARS-CoV-2 spike instead of being cross-reactive with common cold coronaviruses. Among the post-vaccine SARS-CoV-2-reactive clones in convalescent patients, a median around 86% showed up only after vaccination, which suggests vaccine-specific priming.

Library method: PCR. For sequencing, an Illumina iSeq 100 was employed. The authors' pipeline ran thus. Non-productive sequences were removed, and CDR3s not starting with C, not ending with F or W, or shorter than 7 amino acids were discarded. Levenshtein distances (stringdist) and unrooted phylogenetic trees (ape) in R version 3.6.1 were used to assess CDR3 homology. Using fastp trimming at Q25 and MiXCR clonotype assembly, TCRdb reanalyzed the public sequencing data and kept in-frame beta chains. Duplicate CDR3 protein sequences are folded into a single record with the most common DNA and genes. The V and J calls were determined by TCRdb, not by the authors. Counted in this sample were fewer than 20,000 distinct CDR3 sequences; 62% of them appeared once. The top ten constitute about 0.94% of the sample. A remark on this clonotype: Its antigen is not yet known. The record has no base qualities; no much larger clone is one base away.

V and J lose 6 bases and 4 bases, and a span of 9 bases separates them. The germline V gene (reference sequence) provides CDR1 SEHNR and CDR2 FQNEAQ. From the cysteine up to the phenylalanine, the CDR3 has a length of 13 residues. CDR3 DNA is the only sequence kept; it has 39 bases, read in frame from the first base. This sequence was found in a human donor who had recovered from COVID-19. The V gene is TRBV7-9 and the J gene is TRBJ1-4; the D gene is perhaps TRBD1, on 6 matching bases. Sequenced here: CD4+ T cells from blood, sampled before SARS-CoV-2 vaccination. The nucleotides read TGTGCCAGCAGAGACAGGTTTAATGAAAAACTGTTTTTT. Its protein product is CASRDRFNEKLFF.